The text below deals with one T cell receptor (beta chain). Its target is not known. The data stem from a study of CD4 T cells in relation to SARS-CoV-2 and coronaviruses. J gave up 8 bases and V 4 bases, and 6 bases lay outside the gene matches. Germline values: CDR1 SQVTM, CDR2 ANQGSEA. This CDR3 spans 14 amino acids. The assay was immunoSEQ multiplex PCR, and TCRdb's table has in-frame clones only and misses some. The sample yields about 38,000 clones, over 75% seen once. V and J are TRBV29-1 and TRBJ2-1; 12 bases line up with TRBD2. Input material: memory CD4+ T cells from PBMCs, cultured in vitro. The receptor was isolated from an adult with COVID-19. CDR3 amino acids: CSVATSGSWYEQFF. As DNA, the CDR3 is TGCAGCGTTGCGACTAGCGGGAGCTGGTATGAGCAGTTCTTC.